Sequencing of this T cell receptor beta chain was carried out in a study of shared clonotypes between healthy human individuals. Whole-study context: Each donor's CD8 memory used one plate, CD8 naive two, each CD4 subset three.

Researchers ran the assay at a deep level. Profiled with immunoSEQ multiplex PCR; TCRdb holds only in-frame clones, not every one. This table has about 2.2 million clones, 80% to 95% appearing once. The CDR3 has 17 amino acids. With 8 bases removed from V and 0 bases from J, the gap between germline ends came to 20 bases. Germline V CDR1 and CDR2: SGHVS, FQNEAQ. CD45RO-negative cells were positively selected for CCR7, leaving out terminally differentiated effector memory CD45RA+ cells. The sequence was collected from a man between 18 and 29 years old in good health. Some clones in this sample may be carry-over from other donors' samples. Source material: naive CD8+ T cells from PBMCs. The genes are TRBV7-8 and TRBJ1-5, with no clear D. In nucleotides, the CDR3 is TGTGCCAGCTTCCAAGGAGGGAGTATTTTTAGCAATCAGCCCCAGCATTTT. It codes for CASFQGGSIFSNQPQHF.